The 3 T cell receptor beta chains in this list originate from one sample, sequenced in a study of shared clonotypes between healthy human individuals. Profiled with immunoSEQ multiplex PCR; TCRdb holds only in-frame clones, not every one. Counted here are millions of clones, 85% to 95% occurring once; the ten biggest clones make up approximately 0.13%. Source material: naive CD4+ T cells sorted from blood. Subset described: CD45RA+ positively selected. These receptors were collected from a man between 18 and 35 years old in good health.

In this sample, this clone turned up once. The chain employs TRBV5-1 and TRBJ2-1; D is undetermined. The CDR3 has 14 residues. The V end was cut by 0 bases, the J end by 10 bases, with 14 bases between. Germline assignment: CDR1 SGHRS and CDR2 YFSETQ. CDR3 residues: CASSLAMVGQEQFF. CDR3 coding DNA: TGCGCCAGCAGCTTGGCCATGGTTGGTCAAGAGCAGTTCTTC.

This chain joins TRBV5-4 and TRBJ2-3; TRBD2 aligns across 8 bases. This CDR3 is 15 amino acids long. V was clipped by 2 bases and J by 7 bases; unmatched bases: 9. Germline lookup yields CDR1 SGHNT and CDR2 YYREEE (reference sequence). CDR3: CASSLSGSGSHTQYF. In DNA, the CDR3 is TGTGCCAGCAGCTTAAGCGGGAGCGGGTCACATACGCAGTATTTT.

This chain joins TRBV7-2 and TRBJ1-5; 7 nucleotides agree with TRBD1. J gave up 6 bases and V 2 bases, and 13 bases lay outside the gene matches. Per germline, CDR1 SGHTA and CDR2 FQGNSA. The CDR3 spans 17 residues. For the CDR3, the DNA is TGTGCCAGCAGCTTATCCCTCCCGACAGGGTTTAGTCAGCCCCAGCATTTT. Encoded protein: CASSLSLPTGFSQPQHF.